Presented here are 26 T cell receptor beta chains from one specimen sequenced in a study of blood T cells in healthy people across ages. The authors ran a second PCR of roughly 6 to 12 cycles using a sample-barcoded 5' primer and a J-beta primer mix. In TCRdb, the 5' RACE reads were re-called with MiXCR into one record per CDR3 protein. The sample lists about 2 million distinct CDR3 sequences, roughly 50% seen once, with over 2% in the top ten. Sequencing input: blood. These receptors were obtained from a woman in her thirties or forties in good health.

This clonotype was found a few times. This rearrangement joins TRBV27 to TRBJ1-2; TRBD1 is a possible D gene (5 bases). The CDR3 has 13 amino acids. The germline V gene has CDR1 MNHEY and CDR2 SMNVEV (reference sequence). V was shortened by 6 bases and J by 3 bases, with 11 bases between the two germline ends. The CDR3 DNA reads TGTGCCAGCAGGGAGTTGGGGGACTATGGCTACACCTTC. This codes for CASRELGDYGYTF.

The chain carries TRBV28 and TRBJ1-2, with no clear D. Trimming shortened V by 6 bases and J by 6 bases, and 14 bases separated the two germline ends. The CDR3 sequence is 13 residues long. Germline V lookup: CDR1 MDHEN, CDR2 SYDVKM. The CDR3 DNA sequence: TGTGCCAGCAGGACCGGGAGACTTCATGGCTACACCTTC. Amino acids: CASRTGRLHGYTF.

The rearrangement joins TRBV7-9 to TRBJ2-3; 8 bases align to TRBD2. Germline CDR1 is SEHNR and CDR2 is FQNEAQ (reference sequence). Trimming cost V 3 bases and J 0 bases; bases outside gene matches: 14. CDR3 length: 19 amino acids. CDR3 sequence: CASSFSLSLRGVSTDTQYF. The CDR3 DNA sequence: TGTGCCAGCAGCTTCTCACTTTCTTTGCGGGGGGTTAGCACAGATACGCAGTATTTT.

This clonotype was picked up a small number of times. V and J are TRBV6-5 and TRBJ2-1; 10 bases are shared with TRBD1. CDR3 length: 16 residues. With 4 bases clipped from V and 7 bases from J, the junction kept 10 bases outside the gene matches. Germline-derived CDR1 and CDR2 are MNHEY and SVGAGI. The DNA of the CDR3 is TGTGCCAGCAGTTCCTCGGGGACAGGGGTGAGAAATGAGCAGTTCTTC. This gives the protein CASSSSGTGVRNEQFF.

As to this clonotype: One junction end does not reproduce the germline sequence, and a read error may be involved. This chain uses TRBV20-1 with TRBJ1-1; D is unresolved. CDR1 and CDR2 from the germline V gene are DFQATT and SNEGSKA (reference sequence). The CDR3 spans 13 residues. The CDR3 nucleotides read TGCAGTGCTAGCCAAGACTTGAACACTGTAGCTTTCTTT. This gives the protein CSASQDLNTVAFF.

To note about this clonotype: A much larger clone sits a single nucleotide away, making a read error possible. The rearrangement uses TRBV20-1 and TRBJ2-3; a possible D gene is TRBD2 (6 bases). The V gene's germline CDR1 is DFQATT and CDR2 SNEGSKA (reference sequence). The CDR3 has 12 amino acids. The CDR3 region has the DNA TGCAGTACTAGCCCCAGCACAGATACGCAGTATTTT. Translated: CSTSPSTDTQYF.

On this clonotype: This is likely a read error, given that the CDR3 carries no conserved phenylalanine or tryptophan at its end. V and J are TRBV3-1 and TRBJ2-5; 8 bases match TRBD2. CDR3 length: 15 amino acids. Germline V gives CDR1 LGHDT, CDR2 YNNKEL (reference sequence). The V gene end was trimmed by 4 bases and the J gene end by 4 bases; junction bases not matched to a gene: 8. This chain's CDR3 is CASSPERSGGETQYL. The CDR3 DNA reads TGTGCCAGCAGCCCTGAACGCAGCGGGGGAGAGACCCAGTACCTC.

The chain carries TRBV6-6 and TRBJ2-7; 8 nucleotides line up with TRBD1. Germline V gene data show CDR1 as MNHNY and CDR2 as SVGAGI (reference sequence). This CDR3 is built from 14 residues. V was pared by 2 bases and J by 5 bases, with 5 bases of the junction left unmatched. The CDR3 here is CASSYQDRVHEQYF. Here the CDR3 DNA reads TGTGCCAGCAGTTACCAGGACAGGGTCCACGAGCAGTACTTC.

The gene calls are TRBV7-2 and TRBJ2-5; TRBD2 might be the D (7 bases). The CDR3 is made up of 16 amino acids. Germline V gene lookup returns CDR1 SGHTA and CDR2 FQGNSA. V lost 0 bases and J lost 2, with 13 bases in between. The CDR3 DNA follows: TGTGCCAGCAGCTTAGCGGCGGCGGGGGCGCAAGAGACCCAGTACTTC. This sequence encodes CASSLAAAGAQETQYF.

This clonotype was counted once. This chain connects TRBV6-5 to TRBJ2-3; 9 nucleotides align to TRBD1. V trimming: 0 bases; J trimming: 0 bases; junction bases outside the gene matches: 7. This CDR3 spans 18 amino acids. CDR1 is MNHEY and CDR2 is SVGAGI in the germline V gene. The CDR3 sequence is CASSYSATQGASTDTQYF. CDR3 in DNA: TGTGCCAGCAGTTACTCTGCAACACAGGGGGCTAGCACAGATACGCAGTATTTT.

This chain connects TRBV7-6 to TRBJ2-5; D gene uncertain. CDR1 and CDR2 (germline): SGHVS, FNYEAQ. V dropped 2 bases and J dropped 6 bases, with 7 bases sitting between them. This CDR3 contains 12 residues. CDR3 sequence reads: CASSLNRQTQYF. The CDR3 DNA is TGTGCCAGCAGCTTAAATAGGCAGACCCAGTACTTC.

The rearrangement links TRBV7-2 to TRBJ2-5, with D unresolved. The J call could be wrong; TRBJ2-7 is a better fit for the DNA end. Germline CDR1 and CDR2: SGHTA and FQGNSA. CDR3 length equals 12 residues. Here the CDR3 reads CASSLDLLEQYF. The CDR3 nucleotides are TGTGCCAGCAGCTTAGATCTCCTCGAGCAGTACTTC.

This clonotype has a handful of counts. V gene TRBV4-3 combines with J gene TRBJ1-2; D is perhaps TRBD1 (5 bases). The CDR3 loop spans 16 amino acids. Trimming removed 4 bases at V and 5 bases at J, with 20 bases between. Germline assignment: CDR1 LGHNA and CDR2 YSLEER. The CDR3 protein is CASSPGVVEVLYGYTF. In DNA form, the CDR3 reads TGCGCCAGCAGCCCGGGGGTGGTTGAAGTCCTGTATGGCTACACCTTC.

This clonotype was picked up a small number of times. This chain joins TRBV7-8 and TRBJ2-1; TRBD2 matches at 10 bases. Germline V gives CDR1 SGHVS, CDR2 FQNEAQ. The J segment lost 9 bases and the V segment lost 1 base, leaving 6 bases of the junction unmatched. CDR3 length equals 15 residues. Here the CDR3 reads CASSLVLAGVVEQFF. In DNA, the CDR3 is TGTGCCAGCAGCTTAGTCCTAGCGGGGGTTGTTGAGCAGTTCTTC. The whole variable domain, remainder taken from reference TRBV7-8 and TRBJ2-1, is GAGVSQSPRYKVAKRGQDVALRCDPISGHVSLFWYQQALGQGPEFLTYFQNEAQLDKSGLPSDRFFAERPEGSVSTLKIQRTQQEDSAVYLCASSLVLAGVVEQFFGPGTRLTVL.

The V call is TRBV29-1, the J call TRBJ2-3; D ambiguous. CDR1 and CDR2 (germline): SQVTM, ANQGSEA. The CDR3 is 11 amino acids. V dropped 4 bases and J dropped 5 bases, with 7 bases sitting between them. The CDR3 loop reads CSVGEGDTQYF. CDR3 coding DNA: TGCAGCGTTGGGGAAGGAGATACGCAGTATTTT.

This clonotype was seen a handful of times. The chain recombines TRBV20-1 with TRBJ2-7, with TRBD1 as a possible D gene (6 bases). The CDR3 totals 16 residues. The germline CDR1 and CDR2 sequences are DFQATT and SNEGSKA (reference sequence). V lost 0 bases, J lost 1 base, and 16 bases lay in between. DNA for the CDR3: TGCAGTGCTAGAGATCGGGACACCTTGGGGTCCTACGAGCAGTACTTC. Amino acid sequence: CSARDRDTLGSYEQYF.

The chain combines TRBV11-1 with TRBJ2-5; 10 nucleotides match TRBD2. J was trimmed by 1 base and V by 5 bases; bases with no gene match: 10. The CDR3 has 17 amino acids. CDR1 is SGHAT and CDR2 is FQDESV in the germline V gene (reference sequence). The CDR3 DNA is TGTGCCAGCAGCCCGCAAAGCCTAGCGGGGGTCCAAGAGACCCAGTACTTC. Translation gives CASSPQSLAGVQETQYF.

This clonotype was counted between two and nine times. The genes are TRBV7-2 and TRBJ1-2; possibly TRBD1 for D (6 bases). Trimming took 5 bases from V and 1 from J, leaving 17 bases between them. Germline assignment: CDR1 SGHTA and CDR2 FQGNSA. The CDR3 is 16 amino acids. Written as DNA, the CDR3 is TGTGCCAGCAGCCCAGAGCCGGGCAGGGGTAACTATGGCTACACCTTC. Amino acid sequence: CASSPEPGRGNYGYTF.

The chain links TRBV5-8 to TRBJ2-3, with a tentative D call TRBD1 (6 bases). The CDR3 consists of 14 residues. Germline V gene lookup returns CDR1 SGHTS and CDR2 YDEGEE. Trimming pared 9 bases from V and 3 bases from J, leaving 17 bases between. CDR3 residues: CATRRGYLTDTQYF. The CDR3 DNA reads TGTGCCACCAGAAGGGGGTATTTGACAGATACGCAGTATTTT.

This clonotype was observed a handful of times. The chain combines TRBV5-1 with TRBJ2-4; 11 positions match TRBD1. V was pared by 3 bases and J by 13 bases, with 15 bases of the junction left unmatched. CDR3 length: 16 residues. From germline, CDR1 is SGHRS and CDR2 YFSETQ. The DNA of the CDR3 is TGCGCCAGCAGCTGGACCGGGACAGGGGGTTCGAATGAGCAGTACTTC. It yields the protein CASSWTGTGGSNEQYF.

This clonotype appeared a few times. This chain joins TRBV25-1 and TRBJ2-6, with D possibly TRBD2 on 6 matching bases. CDR3 length equals 19 residues. Trimming took 0 bases from V and 2 from J, leaving 17 bases between them. Per germline, CDR1 MGHDK and CDR2 SYGVNS. CDR3 DNA sequence: TGTGCCAGCAGTGAATATAGGGCTTCCTCGGGGGCTGGGGCCAACGTCCTGACTTTC. Its protein product is CASSEYRASSGAGANVLTF.

In its sample, this clonotype was seen once. The CDR3 DNA follows: TGTGCCAGCAGTTTGGGAGGGACTACTCAGCCCCAGCATTTT. Translated: CASSLGGTTQPQHF. J is TRBJ1-5 and V is TRBV27, with D possibly matching TRBD1 (5 bases). The V and J ends lost 3 bases and 6 bases respectively, with 12 bases between them. Looked up from germline, CDR1 is MNHEY and CDR2 is SMNVEV (reference sequence). This CDR3 comprises 14 residues.

This clonotype was observed a single time. The gene calls are TRBV3-1 and TRBJ2-1, with D possibly TRBD1 on 6 matching bases. Germline CDR1 LGHDT, CDR2 YNNKEL (reference sequence). Trimming removed 0 bases from V and 12 bases from J, with 9 bases in between. The CDR3 is 12 amino acids. The CDR3: CASSQDSRGQFF. CDR3 coding DNA: TGTGCCAGCAGCCAAGATTCCAGGGGGCAGTTCTTC.

The chain uses TRBV29-1 and TRBJ2-5; D may be TRBD2 (6 bases). The V and J ends lost 3 bases and 7 bases respectively, with 18 bases between them. Looked up from germline, CDR1 is SQVTM and CDR2 is ANQGSEA. The CDR3 contains 14 residues. CDR3 nucleotides: TGCAGCGTTGAGCGTCAAGTAGAGGGAGGGACCCAGTACTTC. Translation gives CSVERQVEGGTQYF. The full variable domain, in which reference TRBV29-1 and TRBJ2-5 provide the parts outside the CDR3, is SAVISQKPSRDICQRGTSLTIQCQVDSQVTMMFWYRQQPGQSLTLIATANQGSEATYESGFVIDKFPISRPNLTFSTLTVSNMSPEDSSIYLCSVERQVEGGTQYFGPGTRLLVL.

This clonotype was counted only a few times. The V gene is TRBV25-1, the J gene TRBJ2-1; D is uncertain. CDR3 length equals 12 residues. Trimming took 3 bases from V and 10 from J, leaving 10 bases between them. CDR1 MGHDK and CDR2 SYGVNS come from the germline V gene. CDR3 region: CASSDATEEQFF. The DNA of the CDR3 is TGTGCCAGCAGTGATGCGACTGAAGAGCAGTTCTTC.

Only a few counts were recorded for this clonotype. This chain links TRBV7-2 with TRBJ1-2, with TRBD1 identical over 7 bases. J was trimmed by 8 bases and V by 4 bases; bases with no gene match: 10. Germline CDR1 SGHTA, CDR2 FQGNSA. This CDR3 comprises 14 residues. The CDR3 is CASSSSTGARGYTF. The CDR3 DNA reads TGTGCCAGCAGCTCGAGTACAGGGGCCCGAGGCTACACCTTC.